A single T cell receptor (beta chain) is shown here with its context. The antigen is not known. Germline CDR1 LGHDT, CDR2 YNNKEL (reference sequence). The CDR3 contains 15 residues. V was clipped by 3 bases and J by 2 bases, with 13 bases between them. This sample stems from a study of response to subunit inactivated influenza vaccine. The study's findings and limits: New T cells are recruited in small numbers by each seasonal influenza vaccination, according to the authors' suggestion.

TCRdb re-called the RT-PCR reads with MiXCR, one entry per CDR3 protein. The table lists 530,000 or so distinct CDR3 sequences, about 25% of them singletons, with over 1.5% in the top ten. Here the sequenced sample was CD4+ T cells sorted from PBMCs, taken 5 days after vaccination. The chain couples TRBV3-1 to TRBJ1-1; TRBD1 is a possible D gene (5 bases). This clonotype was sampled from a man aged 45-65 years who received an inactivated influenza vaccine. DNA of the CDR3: TGTGCCAGCAGCCACCAAGGACACTCAAACACTGAAGCTTTCTTT. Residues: CASSHQGHSNTEAFF.